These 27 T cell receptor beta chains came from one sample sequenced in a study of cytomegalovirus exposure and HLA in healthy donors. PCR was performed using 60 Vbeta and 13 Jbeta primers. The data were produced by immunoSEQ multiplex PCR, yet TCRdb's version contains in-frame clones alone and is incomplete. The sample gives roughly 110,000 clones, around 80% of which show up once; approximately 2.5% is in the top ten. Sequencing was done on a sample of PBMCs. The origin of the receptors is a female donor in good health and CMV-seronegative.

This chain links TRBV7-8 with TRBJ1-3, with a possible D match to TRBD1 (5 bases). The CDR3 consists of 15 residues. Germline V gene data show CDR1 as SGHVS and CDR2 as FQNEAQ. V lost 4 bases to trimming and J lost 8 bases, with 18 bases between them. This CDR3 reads CASSSSWGERDTIYF. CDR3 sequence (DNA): TGTGCCAGCAGCTCCTCGTGGGGGGAGCGCGACACCATATATTTT.

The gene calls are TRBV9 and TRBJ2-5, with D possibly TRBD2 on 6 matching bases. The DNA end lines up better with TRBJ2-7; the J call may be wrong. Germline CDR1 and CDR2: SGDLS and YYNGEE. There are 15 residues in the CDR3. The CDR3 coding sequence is TGTGCCAGCAGCGCAGCCGGGACTTCAGACTACGAGCAGTACTTC. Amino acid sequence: CASSAAGTSDYEQYF.

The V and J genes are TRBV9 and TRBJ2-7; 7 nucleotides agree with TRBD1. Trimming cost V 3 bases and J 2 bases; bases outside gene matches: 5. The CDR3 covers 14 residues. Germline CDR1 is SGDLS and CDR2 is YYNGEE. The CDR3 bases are TGTGCCAGCAGCGAGACCGGGACAGCCTACGAGCAGTACTTC. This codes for CASSETGTAYEQYF.

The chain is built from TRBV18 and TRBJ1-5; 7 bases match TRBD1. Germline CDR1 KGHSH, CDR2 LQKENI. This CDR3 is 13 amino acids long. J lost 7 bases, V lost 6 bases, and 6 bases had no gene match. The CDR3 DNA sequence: TGTGCCAGCTCTTCCGGACAGGAACAGCCCCAGCATTTT. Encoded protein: CASSSGQEQPQHF.

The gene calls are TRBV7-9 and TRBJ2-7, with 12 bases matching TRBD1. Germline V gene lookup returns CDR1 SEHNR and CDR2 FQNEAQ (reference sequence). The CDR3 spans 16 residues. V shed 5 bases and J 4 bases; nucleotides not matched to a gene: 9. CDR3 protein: CASSPRSGQGAYEQYF. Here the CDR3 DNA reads TGTGCCAGCAGCCCCCGGTCGGGACAGGGGGCTTACGAGCAGTACTTC.

CDR3 region: CASSWVDSSTDTQYF. The CDR3 DNA reads TGTGCCAGCAGTTGGGTGGACAGCAGCACAGATACGCAGTATTTT. The rearrangement links TRBV27 to TRBJ2-3; tentatively, D is TRBD1 (6 bases). The germline gives CDR1 MNHEY, CDR2 SMNVEV (reference sequence). The CDR3 contains 15 residues. Between the trimmed V and J ends, which lost 4 bases and 0 bases, there was a span of 11 bases.

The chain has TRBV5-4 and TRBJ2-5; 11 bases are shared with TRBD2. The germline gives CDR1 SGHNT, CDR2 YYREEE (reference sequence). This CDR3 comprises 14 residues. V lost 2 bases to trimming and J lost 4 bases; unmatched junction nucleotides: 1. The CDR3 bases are TGTGCCAGCAGCTTTGGGACTAGCGGAGAGACCCAGTACTTC. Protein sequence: CASSFGTSGETQYF.

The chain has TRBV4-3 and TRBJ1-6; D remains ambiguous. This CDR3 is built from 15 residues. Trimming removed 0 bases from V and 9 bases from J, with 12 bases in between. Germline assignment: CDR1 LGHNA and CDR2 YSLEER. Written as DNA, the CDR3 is TGCGCCAGCAGCCAAGATGGGCAGGTGGTTTCACCCCTCCACTTT. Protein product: CASSQDGQVVSPLHF.

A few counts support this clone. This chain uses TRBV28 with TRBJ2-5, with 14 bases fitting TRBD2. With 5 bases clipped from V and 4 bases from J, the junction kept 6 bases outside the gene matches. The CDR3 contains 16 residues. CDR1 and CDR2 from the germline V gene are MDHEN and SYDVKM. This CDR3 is CASSRTSGGPGETQYF. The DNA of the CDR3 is TGTGCCAGCAGTCGGACTAGCGGGGGGCCGGGAGAGACCCAGTACTTC.

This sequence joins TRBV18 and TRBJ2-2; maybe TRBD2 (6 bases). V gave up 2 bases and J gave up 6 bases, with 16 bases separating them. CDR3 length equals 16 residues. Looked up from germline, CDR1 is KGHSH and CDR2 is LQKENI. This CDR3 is CASSPTVGGVAGELFF. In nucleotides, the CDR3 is TGTGCCAGCTCACCAACCGTAGGCGGGGTCGCCGGGGAGCTGTTTTTT. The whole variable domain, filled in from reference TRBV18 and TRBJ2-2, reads NAGVMQNPRHLVRRRGQEARLRCSPMKGHSHVYWYRQLPEEGLKFMVYLQKENIIDESGMPKERFSAEFPKEGPSILRIQQVVRGDSAAYFCASSPTVGGVAGELFFGEGSRLTVL.

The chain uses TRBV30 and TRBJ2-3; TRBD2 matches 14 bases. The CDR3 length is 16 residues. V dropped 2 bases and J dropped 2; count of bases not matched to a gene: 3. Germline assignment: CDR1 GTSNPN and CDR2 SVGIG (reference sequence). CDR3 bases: TGTGCCTGGAGTCCGGGACTAGCGGGGGTCACAGATACGCAGTATTTT. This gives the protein CAWSPGLAGVTDTQYF.

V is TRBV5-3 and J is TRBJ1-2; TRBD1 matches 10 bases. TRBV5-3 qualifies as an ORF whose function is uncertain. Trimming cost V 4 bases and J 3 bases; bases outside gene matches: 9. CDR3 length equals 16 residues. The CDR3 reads CARSLSGQGTDYGYTF. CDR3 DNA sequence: TGTGCCAGAAGCCTCTCGGGACAGGGGACGGACTATGGCTACACCTTC.

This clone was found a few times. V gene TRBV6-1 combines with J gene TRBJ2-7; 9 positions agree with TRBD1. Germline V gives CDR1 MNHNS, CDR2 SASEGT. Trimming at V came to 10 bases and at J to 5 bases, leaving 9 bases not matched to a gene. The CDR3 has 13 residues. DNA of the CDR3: TGTGCCACCCGGGACAGGGCTATCGACGAGCAGTACTTC. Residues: CATRDRAIDEQYF.

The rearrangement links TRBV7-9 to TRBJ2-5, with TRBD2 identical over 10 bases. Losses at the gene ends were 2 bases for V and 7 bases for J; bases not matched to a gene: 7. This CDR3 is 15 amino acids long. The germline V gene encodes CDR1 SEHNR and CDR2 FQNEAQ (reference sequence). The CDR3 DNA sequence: TGTGCCAGCAGCTTAACTAGCGGGGCAAAGGGGACCCAGTACTTC. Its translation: CASSLTSGAKGTQYF. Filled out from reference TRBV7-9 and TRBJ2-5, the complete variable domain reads DTGVSQNPRHKITKRGQNVTFRCDPISEHNRLYWYRQTLGQGPEFLTYFQNEAQLEKSRLLSDRFSAERPKGSFSTLEIQRTEQGDSAMYLCASSLTSGAKGTQYFGPGTRLLVL.

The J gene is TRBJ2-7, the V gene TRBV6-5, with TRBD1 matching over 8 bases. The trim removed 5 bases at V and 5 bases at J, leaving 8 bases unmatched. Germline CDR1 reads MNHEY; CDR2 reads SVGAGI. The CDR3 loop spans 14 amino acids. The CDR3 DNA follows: TGTGCCAGCAGTCCCTGGACAGGGCCGAACGAGCAGTACTTC. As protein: CASSPWTGPNEQYF.

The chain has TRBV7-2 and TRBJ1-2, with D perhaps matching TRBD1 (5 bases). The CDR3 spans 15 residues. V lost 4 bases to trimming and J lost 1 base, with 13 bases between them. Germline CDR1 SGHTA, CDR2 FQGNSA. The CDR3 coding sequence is TGTGCCAGCAGCTCCGGGACGGGGGGTAACTATGGCTACACCTTC. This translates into CASSSGTGGNYGYTF.

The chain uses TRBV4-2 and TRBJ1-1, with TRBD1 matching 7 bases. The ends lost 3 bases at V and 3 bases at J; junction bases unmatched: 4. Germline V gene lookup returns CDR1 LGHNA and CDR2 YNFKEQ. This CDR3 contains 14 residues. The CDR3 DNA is TGTGCCAGCAGCCAGACAGGGAAGGACACTGAAGCTTTCTTT. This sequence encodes CASSQTGKDTEAFF.

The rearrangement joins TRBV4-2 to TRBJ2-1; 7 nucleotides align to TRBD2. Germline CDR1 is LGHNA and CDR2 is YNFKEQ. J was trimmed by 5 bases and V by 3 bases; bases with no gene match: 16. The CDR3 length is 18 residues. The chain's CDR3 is CASSQAAGRDLINNEQFF. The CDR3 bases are TGTGCCAGCAGCCAGGCAGCGGGGCGAGACTTGATTAACAATGAGCAGTTCTTC.

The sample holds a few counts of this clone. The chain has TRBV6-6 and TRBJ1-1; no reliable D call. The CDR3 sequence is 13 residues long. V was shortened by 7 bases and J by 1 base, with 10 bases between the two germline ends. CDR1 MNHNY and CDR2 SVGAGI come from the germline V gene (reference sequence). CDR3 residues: CASTNRENTEAFF. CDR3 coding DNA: TGTGCCAGCACCAATCGGGAGAACACTGAAGCTTTCTTT.

CDR3 amino acids: CASSEGPGRSETQYF. The DNA of the CDR3 is TGTGCCAGCAGTGAAGGGCCAGGGCGGTCGGAGACCCAGTACTTC. This sequence joins TRBV6-1 and TRBJ2-5; D may be TRBD1 (5 bases). The CDR3 consists of 15 residues. With 1 base removed from V and 5 bases from J, the gap between germline ends came to 14 bases. CDR1 and CDR2 (germline): MNHNS, SASEGT.

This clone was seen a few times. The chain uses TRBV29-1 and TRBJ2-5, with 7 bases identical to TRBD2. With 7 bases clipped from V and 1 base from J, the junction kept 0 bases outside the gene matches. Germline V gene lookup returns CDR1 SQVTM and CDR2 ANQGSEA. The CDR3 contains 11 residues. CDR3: CSGLAQETQYF. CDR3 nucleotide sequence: TGCAGCGGACTAGCCCAAGAGACCCAGTACTTC.

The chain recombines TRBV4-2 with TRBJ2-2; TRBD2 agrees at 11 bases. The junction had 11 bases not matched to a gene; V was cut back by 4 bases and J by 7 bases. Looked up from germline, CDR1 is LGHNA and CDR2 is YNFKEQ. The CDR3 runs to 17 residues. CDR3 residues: CASSPLSGGANGGELFF. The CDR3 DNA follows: TGTGCCAGCAGCCCCCTTAGCGGGGGGGCGAATGGCGGGGAGCTGTTTTTT.

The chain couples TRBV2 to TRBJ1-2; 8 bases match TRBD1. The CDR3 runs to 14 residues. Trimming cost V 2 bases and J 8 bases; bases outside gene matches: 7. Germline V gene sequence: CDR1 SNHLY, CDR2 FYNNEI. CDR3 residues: CASSERAGGLGYTF. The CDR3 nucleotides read TGTGCCAGCAGTGAACGCGCAGGGGGCTTGGGCTACACCTTC.

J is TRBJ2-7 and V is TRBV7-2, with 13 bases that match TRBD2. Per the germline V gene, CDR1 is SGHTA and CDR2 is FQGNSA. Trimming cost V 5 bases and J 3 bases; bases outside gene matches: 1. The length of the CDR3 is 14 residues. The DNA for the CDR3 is TGTGCCAGCAGCGGGACTAGCGGGGTCTACGAGCAGTACTTC. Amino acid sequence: CASSGTSGVYEQYF. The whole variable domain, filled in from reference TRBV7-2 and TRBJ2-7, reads GAGVSQSPSNKVTEKGKDVELRCDPISGHTALYWYRQSLGQGLEFLIYFQGNSAPDKSGLPSDRFSAERTGGSVSTLTIQRTQQEDSAVYLCASSGTSGVYEQYFGPGTRLTVT.

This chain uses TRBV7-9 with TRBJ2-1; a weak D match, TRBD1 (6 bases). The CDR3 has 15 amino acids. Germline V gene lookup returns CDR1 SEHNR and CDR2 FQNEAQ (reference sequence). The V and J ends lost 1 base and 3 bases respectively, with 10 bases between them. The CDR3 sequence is CASSLEQGSYNEQFF. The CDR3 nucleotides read TGTGCCAGCAGCTTAGAACAGGGTAGCTACAATGAGCAGTTCTTC.

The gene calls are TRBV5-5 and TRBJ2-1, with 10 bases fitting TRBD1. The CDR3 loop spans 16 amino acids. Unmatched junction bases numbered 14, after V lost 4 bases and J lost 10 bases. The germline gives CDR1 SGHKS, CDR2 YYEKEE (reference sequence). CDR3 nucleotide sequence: TGTGCCAGCAGCAGGATCCCGACAGGGGGCGAGGGGGAGCAGTTCTTC. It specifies CASSRIPTGGEGEQFF.

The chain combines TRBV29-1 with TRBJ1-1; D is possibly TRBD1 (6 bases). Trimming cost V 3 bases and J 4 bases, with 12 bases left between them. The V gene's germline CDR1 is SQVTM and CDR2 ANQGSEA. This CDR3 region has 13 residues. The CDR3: CSVDPTGGTEAFF. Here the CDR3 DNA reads TGCAGCGTTGACCCGACAGGAGGCACTGAAGCTTTCTTT. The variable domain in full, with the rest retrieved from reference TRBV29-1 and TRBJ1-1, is SAVISQKPSRDICQRGTSLTIQCQVDSQVTMMFWYRQQPGQSLTLIATANQGSEATYESGFVIDKFPISRPNLTFSTLTVSNMSPEDSSIYLCSVDPTGGTEAFFGQGTRLTVV.